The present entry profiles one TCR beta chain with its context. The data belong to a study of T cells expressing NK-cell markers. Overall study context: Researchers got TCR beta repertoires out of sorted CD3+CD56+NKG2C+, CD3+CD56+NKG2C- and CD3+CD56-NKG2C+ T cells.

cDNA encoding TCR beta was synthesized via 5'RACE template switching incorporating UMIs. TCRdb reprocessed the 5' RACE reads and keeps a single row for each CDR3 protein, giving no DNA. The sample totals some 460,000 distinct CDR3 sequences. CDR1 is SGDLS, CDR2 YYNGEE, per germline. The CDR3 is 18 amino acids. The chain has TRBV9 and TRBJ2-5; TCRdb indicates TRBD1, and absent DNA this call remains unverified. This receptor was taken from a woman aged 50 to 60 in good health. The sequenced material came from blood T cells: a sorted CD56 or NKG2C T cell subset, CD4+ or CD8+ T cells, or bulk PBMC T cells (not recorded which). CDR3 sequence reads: CASSVALGHLKGQETQYF.